Listed here is a single TCR beta chain. The target of this receptor is not known. No much larger clonotype is one base removed from it; base qualities were not supplied. This sample is part of a study of cytomegalovirus exposure and HLA in healthy donors listed by TCRdb under 2017. For the wider study: According to an earlier analysis of 587 of the donors, about 179 million T cells yielded 117 million unique TCR beta sequences and 250 to 350 Gb of sequence data. Roughly 300 gigabases of sequencing data and approximately 92 million unique TCR sequences made up an early release that covered about 640 HLA-typed donors. Of the roughly 430 genotyped donors, approximately 83% fell in the genetic ancestry cluster associated with self-reported Caucasian donors. The study aimed to test whether cataloging public T cell receptors could reveal signatures of past pathogen exposure. The study profiled the T cell repertoires of more than 500 subjects by immunosequencing and related them to cytomegalovirus serostatus. In addition to the first cohort of roughly 700 subjects, a separate validation cohort of about 120 different subjects was used. To predict cytomegalovirus infection status, the study brought together high-throughput TCR immunosequencing, statistical association of individual TCRs with disease status, and machine learning. To study patterns of TCR occurrence, a later analysis re-analyzed previously published TCR beta repertoires from around 670 donors and added high-resolution HLA genotyping. Rather than drawing on any new phenotypic data, the later analysis identified candidate immune exposures from TCR beta sequences and the way those sequences occurred across donors. In an earlier analysis of a few hundred of the donors, high-throughput TCR beta sequencing was used to judge whether each TCR beta V gene segment behaved as functional or pseudogenic. Donor age, sex, ethnicity and CMV serostatus were compiled alongside the repertoire data. A later genetic analysis took genome-wide SNP genotypes for about 55% of the roughly 700 donors and used that subset as a discovery cohort. All discovery cohort repertoires had been generated using a single sequencing platform. HLA typing included class I and class II loci at four-digit resolution. Typing coverage varied by locus: about 629-630 donors for A, B, C, DRB1 and DQB1; approximately 500 for DQA1; about 600 for DPA1; 450 to 480 for DPB1. Because of strong linkage in the cohort, roughly five DR-DQ haplotypes were treated as single units for association and clustering. Across roughly 420 genotyped donors of the cohort, an average of approximately 240,000 unique TCR beta nucleotide sequences per donor were sequenced, and approximately 19% of those sequences were non-productive.

Library creation used the immunoSEQ multiplex PCR assay. For the multiplex PCR, a mixture combining 60 forward primers for TCR Vbeta segments and 13 reverse primers for TCR Jbeta segments was used. The CDR3 region of rearranged TCR beta genes was amplified from genomic DNA by a multiplex PCR assay. The amplified TCR beta libraries were sequenced on the Illumina HiSeq System as 87-base-pair reads. As for how the authors treated the data: A later analysis counted tens of millions of unique TCR beta chains across the 666 repertoires, and 9 million to 14 million of these chains were shared by at least two donors. Raw reads were error-corrected and collapsed into unique sequences with a nearest-neighbor algorithm that merged closely related sequences to remove PCR and sequencing errors. CDR3 sequences were aligned to IMGT reference sequences to assign V, D and J gene segments. For a sequence to be retained, a match of at least six nucleotides to both a V gene segment and a J gene segment was required. Rearrangements were called productive when the CDR3 lacked stop codons and stayed in frame with V and J; all others were non-productive. CDR3 was defined by IMGT convention, running from the second conserved V-encoded cysteine to the conserved J-encoded phenylalanine. Sequences without an unambiguous match to a single V gene segment were excluded from the earlier analysis of about 600 of the donors. In an earlier analysis of approximately 590 of the donors, a V segment was called functional when productive rearrangements were above 56.7%, and segregating when the standard deviation between donors exceeded 5%. A statistical classification framework was built for diagnosing cytomegalovirus status from the catalog of TCR beta chain sequences. In a later analysis, V and J genes were assigned by comparing TCR nucleotide sequences against IMGT/GENE-DB human TR gene sequences. Using the TCRdist pipeline, a later analysis assigned CDR3 sequences along with most-parsimonious VDJ recombination scenarios. A later analysis defined each TCR beta chain by its CDR3 amino acid sequence plus V-gene family, and excluded reads lacking a unique V-gene family. A later analysis removed 450 to 600 highly shared, low-generation-probability nucleotide sequences to deal with suspected cross-contamination and a sequencing artifact. In a later analysis, a clonal expansion index was calculated for each public chain from normalized within-repertoire ranks of inferred template counts. A later analysis computed generation probabilities with a VDJ recombination model fitted to out-of-frame rearrangements, and checked the results against IGoR. Hypergeometric tests were used in a later analysis to score TCR-TCR, TCR-HLA and TCR-CMV co-occurrence, with a repertoire-size bias correction applied to the TCR pairs. To estimate false discovery rates, a later analysis permuted the HLA or CMV assignments 20 times. In a later analysis, co-occurring TCRs were grouped using DBSCAN, and TCRdist sequence similarity was added for clustering within HLA-allele-positive subsets. Repertoires with fewer than 30,000 or more than 120,000 public chains, plus five repertoires with anomalous nucleotide sharing, were excluded from co-occurrence clustering. Entries here come from immuneACCESS through TCRdb and include only in-frame sequences with V and J called. Some clones fail to appear in such tables; in the studies checked, an unresolved V gene covers under half of the shortfall, and the cause of the remainder is unknown. Clone size and the V and J calls come from that table; the DNA yielded D and trimming. Present in this sample are 85,000 to 120,000 clones, more than 70% of which were seen just once. Roughly 9.1% of the sample is taken by the ten largest.

What the research found in general, with its limitations: Correlated functional status among segregating V segments might reflect linkage disequilibrium, but an unknown experimental factor could not be ruled out. According to the authors, the approach could potentially be generalized to other disease states and immunological phenotypes. According to a later analysis, TCR association rates differed among HLA loci, with DRB1 alleles showing the most associated TCRs and HLA-C alleles showing the fewest. CMV serostatus was the only immune exposure information available for the cohort. A later analysis found that HLA-associated TCR beta chains were more clonally expanded and had lower generation probabilities than equally common non-associated chains. When HLA alleles, especially DR and DQ, strongly co-occurred, attributing TCR associations to individual alleles was difficult. A later analysis found that most CMV-associated TCR beta chains appeared HLA-restricted, with HLA associations seemingly driven largely by CMV exposure. A later analysis associated about 17,000 TCR beta sequences with specific HLA alleles at a false discovery rate of 0.05. V-gene and J-gene trimming of TCR beta chains was associated with a missense DCLRE1C variant in a later genetic analysis, and the association was replicated in an independent cohort. Three of the identified cytomegalovirus-associated TCR beta chains were confirmed in vitro to be specific for cytomegalovirus antigens. This cohort had only TCR beta chains sequenced, and the lack of alpha or paired-chain data limited which features could be detected. Cytomegalovirus status was reported to be diagnosed by the classifier with high specificity and sensitivity in both the original and validation cohorts. In an earlier analysis of 587 of the donors, most TCR beta V segments were observed in productive rearrangements about 90% or about 30% of the time, broadly matching IMGT annotations. In the study, roughly 160 TCR beta chains were listed as associated with cytomegalovirus. Approximately 16 rarely observed V segments, including chromosome 9 orphons, were excluded from the earlier analysis of approximately 500 of the donors because counts were too low. Across donors, most TCR sequences were observed very rarely, whereas some public TCRs were present in many individuals. A further reported finding was that TCR beta sequences accurately predicted the HLA-A and HLA-B alleles for most subjects in the first cohort. Several of the top co-occurrence clusters appeared to be linked to parvovirus B19, influenza, CMV and Epstein-Barr virus, according to a later analysis. HLA typing was unavailable for some donors at each locus, so association tests used only the typed subset. According to a later genetic analysis, donors in an Asian-associated ancestry cluster had fewer N-insertions in productive TCRs than the approximately 650-donor mean. The 87-base-pair reads could not distinguish some IMGT-functional V segments, including TRBV6-2 and TRBV6-3, so those segments were excluded. Presence/absence analyses assumed roughly uniform sequencing depth across donors, an assumption that may not hold. The sequencing pipeline was judged likely to have produced a cluster of highly shared sequence variants as a technical artifact.

Sequences MNHEY (CDR1) and SVGAGI (CDR2) are obtained from the germline V gene. Deletion took 0 bases off V and 8 bases off J, with a span of 10 bases between the germline ends. The CDR3 sequence holds 14 residues, the cysteine and phenylalanine included. Just CDR3 DNA is preserved here, 42 bases in frame from base 1. The cohort consisted of approximately 690 healthy bone marrow donors. All cohort members were sampled while nominally healthy, although unrecorded immune exposures were likely present. The donor was CMV seropositive and belonged to the group of more than 250 seropositive cohort members. Every donor gave a peripheral blood sample, and the peripheral blood mononuclear cells from that sample were used for TCR beta sequencing. The Qiagen DNeasy Blood Extraction Kit was used to extract genomic DNA from the blood cell samples.

The sequence derives from a male donor in good health and CMV-seropositive. This chain joins TRBV6-5 to TRBJ1-4; a tentative D match to TRBD1 spans 5 bases. Material for sequencing was PBMCs. The DNA sequence reads TGTGCCAGCAGTTACTCGCAGGGTCGCGAAAAACTGTTTTTT. Its coded protein is CASSYSQGREKLFF.